Each of the 22 T cell receptor beta chains below was sequenced from the same sample in a study of blood T cell repertoires in COVID-19. Profiling relied on immunoSEQ multiplex PCR, and the TCRdb table lists in-frame clones only, not all of them. The sample has roughly 49,000 clones, 85% to 95% seen once. Sequencing was performed on peripheral blood. Every receptor here comes from a man aged 55 to 70 with COVID-19, enrolled during active disease.

J is TRBJ1-6 and V is TRBV19, with D tentatively TRBD1 (6 bases). Trimming shortened V by 5 bases and J by 2 bases, and 13 bases separated the two germline ends. Looked up from germline, CDR1 is LNHDA and CDR2 is SQIVND (reference sequence). This CDR3 region has 16 residues. The CDR3 sequence is CASSSRRQAYNSPLHF. The CDR3 DNA sequence: TGTGCCAGTAGTTCAAGACGACAGGCCTATAATTCACCCCTCCACTTT.

This clone was detected only once. The chain employs TRBV7-9 and TRBJ1-4, with D possibly being TRBD1 (5 bases). The CDR3 length is 13 residues. CDR1 and CDR2 (germline): SEHNR, FQNEAQ (reference sequence). Deletions cut 5 bases from V and 10 bases from J, with 14 bases between. The chain's CDR3 is CASSLDTRGKLFF. Written as DNA, the CDR3 is TGTGCCAGCAGCCTCGATACAAGGGGAAAACTGTTTTTT.

The rearrangement links TRBV5-1 to TRBJ1-1; 9 nucleotides match TRBD1. This CDR3 is built from 16 residues. Germline V gene sequence: CDR1 SGHRS, CDR2 YFSETQ. The V gene end was trimmed by 0 bases and the J gene end by 3 bases; junction bases not matched to a gene: 6. The CDR3 nucleotides are TGCGCCAGCAGCTTGGAGGGGACAGGGCCTTACACTGAAGCTTTCTTT. Translated: CASSLEGTGPYTEAFF.

The V and J genes are TRBV4-1 and TRBJ1-5; unclear D gene. This CDR3 has 13 residues. Per germline, CDR1 MGHRA and CDR2 YSYEKL. The V end was cut by 0 bases, the J end by 7 bases, with 7 bases between. In DNA form, the CDR3 reads TGCGCCAGCAGCCAAGAGTATCCGCAGCCCCAGCATTTT. This encodes CASSQEYPQPQHF.

The chain carries TRBV6-2 or TRBV6-3 and TRBJ1-4, with 7 bases matching TRBD1. CDR3 size: 16 residues. Germline CDR1 is MNHEY and CDR2 is SVGEGT. After removal of 0 bases from V and 2 bases from J, the junction contained 3 bases not matched to a gene. For the CDR3, the DNA is TGTGCCAGCAGTTACTCGACAGGGAGGACTAATGAAAAACTGTTTTTT. Translating it yields CASSYSTGRTNEKLFF.

This clone showed up just a few times. This rearrangement joins TRBV5-8 to TRBJ2-7; 12 nucleotides line up with TRBD2. V trimming: 4 bases; J trimming: 4 bases; junction bases outside the gene matches: 6. The CDR3 loop spans 15 amino acids. Looked up from germline, CDR1 is SGHTS and CDR2 is YDEGEE. CDR3 loop: CASSLAGGPAYEQYF. The CDR3 coding sequence is TGTGCCAGCAGCCTAGCGGGAGGGCCAGCGTACGAGCAGTACTTC.

This CDR3 is CASSSRGHDQPQHF. Here the CDR3 DNA reads TGTGCCAGCAGTTCTAGGGGCCATGATCAGCCCCAGCATTTT. The rearrangement links TRBV27 to TRBJ1-5; D possibly corresponds to TRBD1 (5 bases). The germline gives CDR1 MNHEY, CDR2 SMNVEV (reference sequence). V shed 4 bases and J shed 5 bases, with 12 bases lying between them. The length of the CDR3 is 14 residues.

This chain uses TRBV27 with TRBJ1-1; 10 bases match TRBD1. The CDR3 runs to 14 residues. The V and J ends lost 8 bases and 11 bases, in that order; junction bases with no gene match: 14. Germline V lookup: CDR1 MNHEY, CDR2 SMNVEV (reference sequence). In DNA, the CDR3 is TGTGCCAGCCGCCCCGGGACAGGGGCCGTGGATGCTTTCTTT. This gives the protein CASRPGTGAVDAFF.

V and J are TRBV10-2 and TRBJ2-1; 8 bases agree with TRBD1. The germline V gene has CDR1 WSHSY and CDR2 SAAADI. The CDR3 sequence is 14 residues long. J was trimmed by 2 bases and V by 10 bases; bases with no gene match: 7. The CDR3 DNA follows: TGCGCCACAGCTTGGACAGGGCCCTACAATGAGCAGTTCTTC. Protein product: CATAWTGPYNEQFF.

This clone was picked up one time. J is TRBJ1-5 and V is TRBV7-8, with D unclear. The germline V and J ends were trimmed by 0 bases and 1 base, with 10 bases remaining between them. Germline V CDR1 and CDR2: SGHVS, FQNEAQ. The CDR3 sequence is 16 residues long. The CDR3 DNA reads TGTGCCAGCAGCTTAGCGCGAGGGTTGAGCAATCAGCCCCAGCATTTT. Its protein product is CASSLARGLSNQPQHF.

The chain uses TRBV28 and TRBJ1-6; TRBD1 might be the D (5 bases). V was shortened by 6 bases and J by 0 bases, with 15 bases between the two germline ends. The germline V gene has CDR1 MDHEN and CDR2 SYDVKM. The CDR3 contains 17 residues. CDR3 in amino acids: CASRLMDTSSYNSPLHF. Written as DNA, the CDR3 is TGTGCCAGCAGGTTAATGGACACGAGCTCCTATAATTCACCCCTCCACTTT.

The gene calls are TRBV7-2 and TRBJ1-4; D is ambiguous. CDR1 SGHTA and CDR2 FQGNSA come from the germline V gene. This CDR3 has 13 residues. Trimming pared 3 bases from V and 8 bases from J, leaving 10 bases between. The CDR3 here is CASSFSTDEKLFF. The CDR3 DNA reads TGTGCCAGCAGCTTCTCCACAGACGAAAAACTGTTTTTT.

This clone was observed a few times. The chain carries TRBV30 and TRBJ1-3, with D perhaps TRBD1 (6 bases). This CDR3 comprises 15 residues. Germline values: CDR1 GTSNPN, CDR2 SVGIG (reference sequence). V lost 1 base to trimming and J lost 4 bases, with 14 bases between them. The CDR3 loop is CAWSAGGPEGNTIYF. As DNA, the CDR3 is TGTGCCTGGAGTGCCGGGGGGCCTGAAGGAAACACCATATATTTT.

This clone appeared once. This rearrangement joins TRBV6-6 to TRBJ1-2; 7 nucleotides agree with TRBD1. The V gene end was trimmed by 2 bases and the J gene end by 5 bases; junction bases not matched to a gene: 2. The germline gives CDR1 MNHNY, CDR2 SVGAGI (reference sequence). The CDR3 runs to 13 residues. The CDR3 loop reads CASSYGTVYGYTF. The CDR3 DNA follows: TGTGCCAGCAGTTACGGGACAGTTTATGGCTACACCTTC.

V gene TRBV3-1 (or the pseudogene TRBV3-2) combines with J gene TRBJ1-2; a weak D match, TRBD1 (6 bases). Germline V gene data show CDR1 as LGHDT and CDR2 as YNNKEL (reference sequence). CDR3 size: 17 residues. Deletions cut 4 bases from V and 0 bases from J, with 18 bases between. The CDR3 nucleotides read TGTGCCAGCAGCCTGGGGACAAGCTCTAAAGCTAACTATGGCTACACCTTC. Translation: CASSLGTSSKANYGYTF.

The sample holds one count of this clone. The V gene is TRBV21-1, the J gene TRBJ2-1; TRBD2, as called in the table, went unchecked against the DNA. TRBV21-1 is assigned pseudogene status. The CDR3 contains 15 residues. CDR3 in DNA: TGTAACCGGGAGTCGGGGGGGGCTGTACAATTTGTGCAGTTCTTC. Translated, it gives CNRESGGAVQFVQFF.

This chain joins TRBV3-1 (or the pseudogene TRBV3-2) and TRBJ2-1; TRBD2 aligns across 13 bases. This CDR3 spans 17 amino acids. Germline CDR1 is LGHDT and CDR2 is YNNKEL (reference sequence). Germline trimming cut 1 base from V and 8 bases from J; bases unmatched to any gene: 8. The CDR3 DNA reads as TGTGCCAGCAGCCAAGCCCGGACTAGCGGGAGTGGAGATGAGCAGTTCTTC. Protein: CASSQARTSGSGDEQFF.

This clone was observed a single time. The V gene is TRBV14, the J gene TRBJ2-2, with TRBD1 as a possible D gene (6 bases). The germline V gene encodes CDR1 SGHDN and CDR2 FVKESK. With 1 base removed from V and 4 bases from J, the gap between germline ends came to 10 bases. The CDR3 spans 15 residues. The CDR3 DNA is TGTGCCAGCAGCCAAGTCGGCAGGGGCACCGGGGAGCTGTTTTTT. It yields the protein CASSQVGRGTGELFF.

This clone was recorded once. This rearrangement joins TRBV12-3 or TRBV12-4 to TRBJ2-3; D is unclear. V was shortened by 4 bases and J by 6 bases, with 8 bases between the two germline ends. The CDR3 runs to 12 residues. CDR3 loop: CASSSFGDTQYF. The CDR3 coding sequence is TGTGCCAGCAGTTCCTTCGGTGATACGCAGTATTTT.

This clone has only one observation. The CDR3 DNA reads as TGTGCCAGCAGCTTTAGTCAGGGGAGAGGGAGCAATGAGCAGTTCTTC. Amino acid sequence: CASSFSQGRGSNEQFF. This sequence joins TRBV5-4 and TRBJ2-1; TRBD1 might be the D (6 bases). Trimming removed 2 bases at V and 6 bases at J, with 18 bases between. The CDR3 loop spans 16 amino acids. In germline, CDR1 is SGHNT, CDR2 YYREEE (reference sequence).

This sequence joins TRBV9 and TRBJ2-7, with D perhaps matching TRBD2 (6 bases). This CDR3 region has 14 residues. V was pared by 0 bases and J by 3 bases, with 10 bases between. Germline CDR1 SGDLS, CDR2 YYNGEE. The CDR3 loop is CASSVGPGVYEQYF. CDR3 bases: TGTGCCAGCAGCGTAGGGCCGGGAGTCTACGAGCAGTACTTC.

This chain joins TRBV3-1 (or the pseudogene TRBV3-2) and TRBJ1-2; D might be TRBD1 (5 bases). V gave up 3 bases and J gave up 2 bases, with 13 bases separating them. This CDR3 has 15 residues. Germline V gives CDR1 LGHDT, CDR2 YNNKEL (reference sequence). The CDR3 DNA reads TGTGCCAGCAGCCATCCAGGGCAGCAGAACTATGGCTACACCTTC. This gives the protein CASSHPGQQNYGYTF.